Listed below are T cell receptor beta chains from one sample, sequenced in a study of T cell changes during pregnancy in multiple sclerosis. TCRdb keeps only in-frame clones here, not all; method: immunoSEQ multiplex PCR. The table lists about 44,000 clones, nearly 90% of them singletons. Sequenced here: CD4+ T cells from peripheral blood mononuclear cells, sampled after pregnancy. The receptors come from a female donor with multiple sclerosis, enrolled in a pregnancy study. The CDR3 runs from the conserved cysteine through the conserved F or W. A D gene is named only where the DNA matches it firmly. Size values are once, few and many counts, or a class for expanded clones, and some rows have none.

len: 13
abundance: -
v_gene: TRBV6-5
d_gene: -
j_gene: TRBJ1-1
CDR3aa: CASSRQVNTEAFF
CDR3nt: TGTGCCAGCAGCAGACAAGTGAACACTGAAGCTTTCTTT

len: 16
abundance: -
v_gene: TRBV7-2
d_gene: TRBD2
j_gene: TRBJ2-7
CDR3aa: CASSLTSGRKSYEQYF
CDR3nt: TGTGCCAGCAGCTTAACTAGCGGGAGGAAGTCCTACGAGCAGTACTTC

len: 12
abundance: -
v_gene: TRBV5-1
d_gene: -
j_gene: TRBJ2-3
CDR3aa: CASRARTDTQYF
CDR3nt: TGCGCCAGCAGGGCCAGAACAGATACGCAGTATTTT

len: 14
abundance: -
v_gene: TRBV4-2
d_gene: -
j_gene: TRBJ2-7
CDR3aa: CASSQSQLPSEQYF
CDR3nt: TGTGCCAGCAGCCAATCGCAGTTACCGTCCGAGCAGTACTTC

len: 19
abundance: -
v_gene: TRBV19
d_gene: TRBD2
j_gene: TRBJ2-1
CDR3aa: CASSSRVLRGLAGVNEQFF
CDR3nt: TGTGCCAGTAGTAGTAGGGTCTTGAGGGGACTAGCGGGAGTCAATGAGCAGTTCTTC

len: 15
abundance: -
v_gene: TRBV5-1
d_gene: TRBD2
j_gene: TRBJ2-7
CDR3aa: CASSLDLSGAYEQYF
CDR3nt: TGCGCCAGCAGCTTGGATCTTAGCGGGGCCTACGAGCAGTACTTC

len: 17
abundance: -
v_gene: TRBV30
d_gene: -
j_gene: TRBJ1-3
CDR3aa: CAWSGRGTLSSGNTIYF
CDR3nt: TGTGCCTGGAGTGGCAGGGGAACCTTAAGCTCTGGAAACACCATATATTTT

len: 12
abundance: -
v_gene: TRBV6-5
d_gene: -
j_gene: TRBJ2-3
CDR3aa: CASSSRADTQYF
CDR3nt: TGTGCCAGCAGTTCGAGAGCAGATACGCAGTATTTT

len: 14
abundance: -
v_gene: TRBV6-1
d_gene: TRBD1
j_gene: TRBJ2-1
CDR3aa: CASSSQGEDGEQFF
CDR3nt: TGTGCCAGCAGTTCACAGGGGGAAGACGGTGAGCAGTTCTTC

len: 18
abundance: -
v_gene: TRBV6-1
d_gene: TRBD2
j_gene: TRBJ2-2
CDR3aa: CASSEVPGLAVNTGELFF
CDR3nt: TGTGCCAGCAGTGAAGTTCCAGGACTAGCGGTAAACACCGGGGAGCTGTTTTTT

len: 14
abundance: -
v_gene: TRBV5-6
d_gene: TRBD2
j_gene: TRBJ2-7
CDR3aa: CASSKTSGGYEQYF
CDR3nt: TGTGCCAGCAGCAAAACTAGCGGAGGATACGAGCAGTACTTC

len: 16
abundance: -
v_gene: TRBV7-2
d_gene: -
j_gene: TRBJ2-1
CDR3aa: CASSPAGKGSYNEQFF
CDR3nt: TGTGCCAGCAGCCCTGCAGGGAAGGGCTCCTACAATGAGCAGTTCTTC

len: 15
abundance: once
v_gene: TRBV11-3
d_gene: TRBD2
j_gene: TRBJ2-5
CDR3aa: CASSFSAGATETQYF
CDR3nt: TGTGCCAGCAGCTTCAGTGCGGGAGCTACGGAGACCCAGTACTTC

len: 15
abundance: -
v_gene: TRBV7-2
d_gene: TRBD2
j_gene: TRBJ2-7
CDR3aa: CASTAGLAGLGEQYF
CDR3nt: TGTGCCAGCACCGCGGGACTAGCGGGTTTGGGAGAGCAGTACTTC

len: 15
abundance: once
v_gene: TRBV7-2
d_gene: -
j_gene: TRBJ1-1
CDR3aa: CASSLSGRLNTEAFF
CDR3nt: TGTGCCAGCAGCTTAAGCGGCCGCTTGAACACTGAAGCTTTCTTT

len: 16
abundance: once
v_gene: TRBV7-8
d_gene: TRBD2
j_gene: TRBJ2-1
CDR3aa: CASSLRETSGENEQFF
CDR3nt: TGTGCCAGCAGCTTAAGGGAGACTAGCGGGGAGAATGAGCAGTTCTTC

len: 15
abundance: -
v_gene: TRBV4-3
d_gene: -
j_gene: TRBJ1-1
CDR3aa: CASSQGQGLNTEAFF
CDR3nt: TGCGCCAGCAGCCAAGGGCAGGGTCTGAACACTGAAGCTTTCTTT

len: 16
abundance: -
v_gene: TRBV10-1
d_gene: -
j_gene: TRBJ1-4
CDR3aa: CASSESTGATNEKLFF
CDR3nt: TGCGCCAGCAGTGAGTCTACGGGAGCAACTAATGAAAAACTGTTTTTT

len: 16
abundance: -
v_gene: TRBV5-6
d_gene: TRBD1
j_gene: TRBJ1-1
CDR3aa: CASSSRQGAKNTEAFF
CDR3nt: TGTGCCAGCAGCTCGCGACAGGGGGCTAAGAACACTGAAGCTTTCTTT

len: 16
abundance: -
v_gene: TRBV29-1
d_gene: TRBD2
j_gene: TRBJ2-3
CDR3aa: CSVASLAGVRTDTQYF
CDR3nt: TGCAGCGTTGCTTCTCTAGCGGGAGTGAGAACAGATACGCAGTATTTT

len: 16
abundance: -
v_gene: TRBV18
d_gene: TRBD2
j_gene: TRBJ2-2
CDR3aa: CASSPTLAGDTGELFF
CDR3nt: TGTGCCAGCTCACCAACGTTAGCGGGAGACACCGGGGAGCTGTTTTTT

len: 16
abundance: -
v_gene: TRBV21-1
d_gene: -
j_gene: TRBJ2-5
CDR3aa: CASTYKGQGYQETQYF
CDR3nt: TGTGCCAGCACATATAAAGGACAGGGGTACCAAGAGACCCAGTACTTC

len: 14
abundance: -
v_gene: TRBV18
d_gene: -
j_gene: TRBJ2-7
CDR3aa: CASSPGLLAYEQYF
CDR3nt: TGTGCCAGCTCACCAGGGCTTCTCGCCTACGAGCAGTACTTC

len: 17
abundance: -
v_gene: TRBV10-3
d_gene: TRBD2
j_gene: TRBJ2-1
CDR3aa: CAISSTSGGSGGNEQFF
CDR3nt: TGTGCCATCAGTTCTACTAGCGGGGGCTCGGGGGGCAATGAGCAGTTCTTC

len: 16
abundance: -
v_gene: TRBV7-9
d_gene: TRBD1
j_gene: TRBJ1-4
CDR3aa: CASSAAGTGSNEKLFF
CDR3nt: TGTGCCAGCAGCGCTGCCGGGACAGGGTCTAATGAAAAACTGTTTTTT

len: 13
abundance: -
v_gene: TRBV28
d_gene: TRBD1
j_gene: TRBJ2-3
CDR3aa: CASTRQGADTQYF
CDR3nt: TGTGCCAGCACCCGACAGGGGGCAGATACGCAGTATTTT

len: 13
abundance: once
v_gene: TRBV28
d_gene: -
j_gene: TRBJ1-2
CDR3aa: CASSLAVTYGYTF
CDR3nt: TGTGCCAGCAGTTTAGCGGTGACCTATGGCTACACCTTC

len: 13
abundance: -
v_gene: TRBV5-1
d_gene: -
j_gene: TRBJ2-2
CDR3aa: CASSLGSAGELFF
CDR3nt: TGCGCCAGCAGCTTGGGTTCAGCCGGGGAGCTGTTTTTT